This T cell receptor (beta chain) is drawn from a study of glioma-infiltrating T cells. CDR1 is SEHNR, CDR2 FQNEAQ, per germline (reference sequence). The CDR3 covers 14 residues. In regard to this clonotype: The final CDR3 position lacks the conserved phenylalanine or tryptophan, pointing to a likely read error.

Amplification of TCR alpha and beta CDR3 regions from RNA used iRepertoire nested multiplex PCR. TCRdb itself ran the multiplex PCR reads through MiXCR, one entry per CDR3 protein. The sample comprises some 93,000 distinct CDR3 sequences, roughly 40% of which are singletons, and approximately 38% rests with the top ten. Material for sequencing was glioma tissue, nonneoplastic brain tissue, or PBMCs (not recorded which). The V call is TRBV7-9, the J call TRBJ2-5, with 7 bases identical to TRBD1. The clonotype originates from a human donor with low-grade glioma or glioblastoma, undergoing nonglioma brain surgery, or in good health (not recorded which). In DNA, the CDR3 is TGCGCCAGCGGCCTACAGGGGACACAAGAGACCCAGTACTCC. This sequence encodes CASGLQGTQETQYS.